This T cell receptor (beta chain) was found in a study of cytomegalovirus exposure and HLA in healthy donors. Study-level results: Rarity characterized most TCR sequences, yet some public TCRs appeared in many donors. With later analysis, a missense DCLRE1C variant became linked to TCR beta V- and J-gene trimming. Accurate prediction of most subjects' HLA-A and HLA-B alleles from TCR beta sequences was reported.

Nominally healthy donors were sampled, though unrecorded immune exposures were likely. Germline V gene lookup returns CDR1 SGHRS and CDR2 YFSETQ. The ends were cut back, 0 bases at V and 2 bases at J, with 9 bases in the middle. The CDR3 is made up of 14 amino acids. Amplification used 60 Vbeta primers and 13 Jbeta primers. Only in-frame clones appear in the TCRdb table, and some are missing; sequencing was by immunoSEQ multiplex PCR. Among approximately 140,000 clones listed, about four fifths were seen once. Turning to this clone: No antigen is known for it.

Sequences were obtained from PBMCs. The sequence was obtained from a female donor in good health and CMV-seronegative. V gene TRBV5-1 combines with J gene TRBJ2-7; no reliable D call. CDR3 DNA sequence: TGCGCCAGCAGCTTGGGGCTAGAACCCTACGAGCAGTACTTC. Its translation is CASSLGLEPYEQYF.